This T cell receptor (beta chain) was captured by sequencing in a study of cytomegalovirus exposure and HLA in healthy donors. In regard to this clone: The antigen is unknown.

Primers: 60 Vbeta forward and 13 Jbeta reverse. Sequencing was performed with immunoSEQ multiplex PCR; in TCRdb, only in-frame clones are kept and a portion is missing. The table has roughly 290,000 clones, roughly 80% seen once. Study results and limitations: Follow-up analysis found HLA locus-dependent TCR association rates, highest for DRB1 and lowest for HLA-C. According to an earlier analysis, most TCR beta V segments yielded productive rearrangements about 87% or about 30% of the time.

The sample comprised PBMCs. This clonotype was sampled from a girl aged 2 to 9 in good health and CMV-seronegative.

In DNA form, the CDR3 reads TGTGCCAGCAGCTTAGAAGCCAGGGGGAACTATGGCTACACCTTC. This translates into CASSLEARGNYGYTF. This chain links TRBV7-6 with TRBJ1-2, with 7 nucleotides matching TRBD1. With V trimmed by 1 base and J by 2 bases, 4 bases remained unmatched. Per the germline V gene, CDR1 is SGHVS and CDR2 is FNYEAQ. CDR3 length: 15 amino acids.